This TCR beta chain was sequenced during a study of cytomegalovirus exposure and HLA in healthy donors. Study background: Among the 300 to 500 genotyped donors, less than 85% were placed in the Caucasian-associated ancestry cluster. Points from the study as a whole: Cytomegalovirus-associated TCR beta chains were listed, numbering some 170. Most TCR sequences proved rare, with some public TCRs found in many donors. Across HLA loci, a later analysis found differing TCR association rates, with DRB1 most and HLA-C fewest.

Primers for the PCR totalled 60 Vbeta and 13 Jbeta. The data were produced by immunoSEQ multiplex PCR, yet TCRdb's version contains in-frame clones alone and is incomplete. The sample carries approximately 160,000 clones, 77% recorded once. This clone has just a few counts. Its antigen is not identified. Germline V gene sequence: CDR1 SGHDT, CDR2 YYEEEE. The V gene end was trimmed by 2 bases and the J gene end by 4 bases; junction bases not matched to a gene: 9. The CDR3 runs to 16 residues. This sequence originates from a woman in her 30s in good health and CMV-seropositive. The chain has TRBV5-6 and TRBJ2-5; 9 positions agree with TRBD1. Sequenced sample: PBMCs. The CDR3: CASSFNRDRVGETQYF. The CDR3, as DNA: TGTGCCAGCAGCTTCAACCGGGACAGGGTGGGAGAGACCCAGTACTTC.